These 9 T cell receptor beta chains originate from one sample sequenced in a study of memory CD4+ T cells and cytomegalovirus serostatus. The sort gate was single viable CD3+CD4+CD8-CD45RO+ cells for memory CD4+ T cells. TCRdb's copy holds only in-frame clones and misses some; the assay was immunoSEQ multiplex PCR. The sample records over 75,000 clones, 75% to 85% being singletons. The sample taken for sequencing was memory CD4+ T cells from blood. The receptors were gathered from an adult in good health and CMV-seropositive.

This clone has just a few counts. The chain uses TRBV4-2 and TRBJ2-7; possibly TRBD2 for D (6 bases). The V gene lost 5 bases and the J gene lost 3 bases, with 17 bases spanning the gap. The CDR3 runs to 15 residues. CDR1 and CDR2 (germline): LGHNA, YNFKEQ. CDR3 residues: CASSYKVAEDYEQYF. The CDR3 bases are TGTGCCAGCAGCTATAAGGTAGCGGAAGACTACGAGCAGTACTTC.

This chain connects TRBV28 to TRBJ2-2; D is unresolved. Germline lookup yields CDR1 MDHEN and CDR2 SYDVKM. Trimming took 6 bases from V and 0 from J, leaving 5 bases between them. This CDR3 is built from 13 residues. In DNA form, the CDR3 reads TGTGCCAGCAGATCTGCGAACACCGGGGAGCTGTTTTTT. Residues: CASRSANTGELFF.

The V and J genes are TRBV11-2 and TRBJ2-3; D is perhaps TRBD2 (5 bases). This CDR3 contains 15 residues. Trimming pared 5 bases from V and 1 base from J, leaving 13 bases between. The germline V gene encodes CDR1 SGHAT and CDR2 FQNNGV. DNA of the CDR3: TGTGCCAGCAGCCCTTCGGGATTTCGCACAGATACGCAGTATTTT. This sequence encodes CASSPSGFRTDTQYF.

The CDR3 DNA follows: TGTGCCAGCAGTCGCTCCCGGGACTACTCCTACAATGAGCAGTTCTTC. This gives the protein CASSRSRDYSYNEQFF. J is TRBJ2-1 and V is TRBV2; 7 bases align to TRBD2. Germline V gene sequence: CDR1 SNHLY, CDR2 FYNNEI. V shed 5 bases and J 0 bases; nucleotides not matched to a gene: 7. The CDR3 spans 16 residues.

The rearrangement joins TRBV7-6 to TRBJ2-5; 13 bases agree with TRBD2. The CDR3 spans 18 residues. Germline V CDR1 and CDR2: SGHVS, FNYEAQ. J gave up 4 bases and V 0 bases, and 8 bases lay outside the gene matches. The CDR3 protein is CASSLAGLAGRVIETQYF. CDR3 in DNA: TGTGCCAGCAGCTTAGCGGGACTAGCGGGACGTGTTATAGAGACCCAGTACTTC.

This clone was recorded only once. The chain has TRBV7-2 and TRBJ2-7; TRBD1 agrees at 8 bases. This CDR3 comprises 14 residues. After removal of 5 bases from V and 4 bases from J, the junction contained 7 bases not matched to a gene. From germline, CDR1 is SGHTA and CDR2 FQGNSA. CDR3 amino acids: CASSSRQGWYEQYF. The CDR3 bases are TGTGCCAGCAGCAGTCGACAGGGGTGGTACGAGCAGTACTTC. The full variable domain, its missing parts supplied by reference TRBV7-2 and TRBJ2-7, is GAGVSQSPSNKVTEKGKDVELRCDPISGHTALYWYRQSLGQGLEFLIYFQGNSAPDKSGLPSDRFSAERTGGSVSTLTIQRTQQEDSAVYLCASSSRQGWYEQYFGPGTRLTVT.

This chain uses TRBV6-1 with TRBJ2-1; 11 nucleotides agree with TRBD2. J was trimmed by 9 bases and V by 7 bases; bases with no gene match: 5. The CDR3 covers 13 residues. Germline V lookup: CDR1 MNHNS, CDR2 SASEGT. The CDR3 spells CASKLAGAGEQFF. As DNA, the CDR3 is TGTGCCAGCAAACTAGCGGGAGCCGGTGAGCAGTTCTTC.

The chain carries TRBV9 and TRBJ2-3; 7 positions match TRBD1. The germline gives CDR1 SGDLS, CDR2 YYNGEE. V gave up 4 bases and J gave up 4 bases; unmatched junction bases: 3. The CDR3 covers 13 residues. The CDR3 here is CASSKQGSDTQYF. The CDR3 nucleotides are TGTGCCAGCAGCAAACAGGGGTCAGATACGCAGTATTTT. The full variable domain, rest sourced from reference TRBV9 and TRBJ2-3, is DSGVTQTPKHLITATGQRVTLRCSPRSGDLSVYWYQQSLDQGLQFLIQYYNGEERAKGNILERFSAQQFPDLHSELNLSSLELGDSALYFCASSKQGSDTQYFGPGTRLTVL.

The chain links TRBV5-5 to TRBJ1-1; D is possibly TRBD1 (6 bases). Deletions cut 2 bases from V and 5 bases from J, with 13 bases between. Germline-derived CDR1 and CDR2 are SGHKS and YYEKEE (reference sequence). The CDR3 is 14 amino acids. The CDR3 DNA follows: TGTGCCAGCAGCTTATGGGGGCGCGTTACTGAAGCTTTCTTT. Its translation: CASSLWGRVTEAFF.